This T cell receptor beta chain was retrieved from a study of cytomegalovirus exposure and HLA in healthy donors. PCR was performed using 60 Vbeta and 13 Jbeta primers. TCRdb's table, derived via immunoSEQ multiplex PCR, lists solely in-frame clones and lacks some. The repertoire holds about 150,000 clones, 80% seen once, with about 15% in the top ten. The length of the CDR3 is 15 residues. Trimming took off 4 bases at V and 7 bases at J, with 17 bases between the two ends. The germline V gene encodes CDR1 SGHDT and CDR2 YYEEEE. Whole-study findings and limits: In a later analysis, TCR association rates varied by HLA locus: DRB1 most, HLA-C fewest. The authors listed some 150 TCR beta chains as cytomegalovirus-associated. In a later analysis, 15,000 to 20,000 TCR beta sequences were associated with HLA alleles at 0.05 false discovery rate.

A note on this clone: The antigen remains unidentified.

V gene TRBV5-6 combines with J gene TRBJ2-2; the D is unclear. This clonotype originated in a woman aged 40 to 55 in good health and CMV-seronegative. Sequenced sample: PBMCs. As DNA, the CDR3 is TGTGCCAGCAGCCAAGCCGAAGCTCCGAGCGGGGAGCTGTTTTTT. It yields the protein CASSQAEAPSGELFF.